These T cell receptor beta chains were read from a single sample in a study of T cells after yellow fever vaccination. One entry per CDR3 protein results from TCRdb running MiXCR on the 5' RACE reads. This table has approximately 150,000 distinct CDR3 sequences, approximately 6% appearing once. Material: CD4+ T cells sorted from PBMCs, obtained on the day of the first yellow fever vaccination. These receptors were collected from a man between 18 and 29 years old who received the YFV17D yellow fever vaccine. Both conserved end residues are part of each CDR3. A D gene is named only where the DNA matches it firmly. Clone size is not always given. Where it is, it says once, few, many or a class for expanded clones.

j_gene,abundance,v_gene,d_gene,CDR3nt,CDR3aa
TRBJ2-2,few,TRBV5-6,NA,TGTGCCAGCAGCTTGGGACAGGAGAACACCGGGGAGCTGTTTTTT,CASSLGQENTGELFF
TRBJ2-1,few,TRBV7-3,TRBD2,TGTGCCAGCAGCTCAACTGGACTAGCGGGGACCCTTTACAATGAGCAGTTCTTC,CASSSTGLAGTLYNEQFF
TRBJ2-7,NA,TRBV5-1,TRBD2,TGCGCCAGCAGCCGACTGGGGGGGGAGGCCTACGAGCAGTACTTC,CASSRLGGEAYEQYF
TRBJ2-3,many,TRBV6-2/TRBV6-3,NA,TGTGCCAGCCGGCAGGATTATAGCACAGATACGCAGTATTTT,CASRQDYSTDTQYF
TRBJ2-2,many,TRBV7-2,TRBD1,TGTGCCAGCGCCGGGACAGCGAACACCGGGGAGCTGTTTTTT,CASAGTANTGELFF
TRBJ2-6,few,TRBV4-3,NA,TGCGCCAGCAGCCAAGATCCCCCCTCTGGGGCCAACGTCCTGACTTTC,CASSQDPPSGANVLTF
TRBJ1-5,few,TRBV20-1,NA,TGCAGTGCCCGGTTCGGGGGGAATCAGCCCCAGCATTTT,CSARFGGNQPQHF
TRBJ2-3,few,TRBV6-1,TRBD2,TGTGCCAGCAGAAAGGGACTAGCGGGCGATACAGATACGCAGTATTTT,CASRKGLAGDTDTQYF
TRBJ2-3,once,TRBV20-1,NA,TGCAGTGCTAGAGATTTACGTCGGGGCGCGGATACGCAGTATTTT,CSARDLRRGADTQYF
TRBJ2-7,many,TRBV7-2,TRBD1,TGTGCCAGCAGTCGGGACAGCCTGTCCTACGAGCAGTACTTC,CASSRDSLSYEQYF
TRBJ1-1,many,TRBV5-1,NA,TGCGCCAGCAGCCCGACAACAGGGCATTTCAACACTGAAGCTTTCTTT,CASSPTTGHFNTEAFF
TRBJ2-1,few,TRBV7-2,NA,TGTGCCAGCAGCTTATCGTGGGGGGACAATGAGCAGTTCTTC,CASSLSWGDNEQFF
TRBJ1-1,many,TRBV4-1,NA,TGCGCCAGCAGCCCATATGGGTTGGGGACCTTACCTGAAGCTTTCTTT,CASSPYGLGTLPEAFF
TRBJ1-2,few,TRBV12-3/TRBV12-4,NA,TGTGCCAGCAGTTTAATTGTAGGGGTTTATGGCTACACCTTC,CASSLIVGVYGYTF
TRBJ2-7,many,TRBV5-1,TRBD2,TGCGCCAGCAGCCGCCCCGAGGCGGGGGGCTACGAGCAGTACTTC,CASSRPEAGGYEQYF
TRBJ1-1,many,TRBV12-3/TRBV12-4,NA,TGTGCCAGCCTTTTCCATCGGAACACTGAAGCTTTCTTT,CASLFHRNTEAFF
TRBJ1-5,few,TRBV5-1,NA,TGCGCCAGCAGTGCAGGGGCGAATAGCAATCAGCCCCAGCATTTT,CASSAGANSNQPQHF
TRBJ2-5,few,TRBV5-1,NA,TGCGCCAGCAGCTTTGACGGAAGGGTTGTGGTGCCCCAGTACTTC,CASSFDGRVVVPQYF
TRBJ2-1,many,TRBV24-1,TRBD1,TGTGCCACCAGTGAGGAAGGACAGGGTTCCTACAATGAGCAGTTCTTC,CATSEEGQGSYNEQFF
TRBJ2-2,few,TRBV11-2,TRBD2,TGTGCCAGCAGCCCGCCGGTCGGCGGGGGGAGGACCGGGGAGCTGTTTTTT,CASSPPVGGGRTGELFF
TRBJ1-6,few,TRBV27,NA,TGTGCCAGCAGTTTATCCTCCCGTGGTCCCGCCAATTCACCCCTCCACTTT,CASSLSSRGPANSPLHF
TRBJ1-1,many,TRBV10-3,NA,TGTGCCATCAGTGAGTCGACTGCAGACACTGAAGCTTTCTTT,CAISESTADTEAFF
TRBJ2-7,NA,TRBV20-1,TRBD2,TGCAGTGCTAGAGATGCGGGGGGCTATTCCTACGAGCAGTACTTC,CSARDAGGYSYEQYF
TRBJ1-6,NA,TRBV14,NA,TGTGCCAGCAGCGTGCGGGTTTTTGATTCACCCCTCCACTTT,CASSVRVFDSPLHF
TRBJ2-5,many,TRBV5-4,TRBD1,TGTGCCAGCAGCAATGGGCGGGACAGGGGATCTGAGACCCAGTACTTC,CASSNGRDRGSETQYF
TRBJ1-5,many,TRBV12-3/TRBV12-4,TRBD1,TGTGCCAGCAGTTTAGGGACAGGAGGGCTCAATCAGCCCCAGCATTTT,CASSLGTGGLNQPQHF
TRBJ2-3,many,TRBV5-4,NA,TGTGCCAGCAGCCCACGTTCTGGCAATACGCAGTATTTT,CASSPRSGNTQYF
TRBJ1-3,NA,TRBV5-8,NA,TGTGCCAGCAGCTTGACGGGGATCTCTGGAAACACCATATATTTT,CASSLTGISGNTIYF
TRBJ2-1,few,TRBV3-1,NA,TGTGCCAGCAGCCAAGACCGAGATGAGCAGTTCTTC,CASSQDRDEQFF
TRBJ2-3,few,TRBV6-5,NA,TGTGCCAGCAGTTACTCAGGGCGTCGGGGAGATACGCAGTATTTT,CASSYSGRRGDTQYF
TRBJ1-2,few,TRBV20-1,TRBD1,TGCAGTGTCCCGACAGGGGGCGTTGGTGGCTACACCTTC,CSVPTGGVGGYTF
TRBJ1-1,many,TRBV5-1,TRBD1,TGCGCCAGCAGCATGGACAGGGGGCGGAACACTGAAGCTTTCTTT,CASSMDRGRNTEAFF
TRBJ1-5,few,TRBV12-5,TRBD1,TGTGCTAGCAAGGACAGGGGCAATCAGCCCCAGCATTTT,CASKDRGNQPQHF